This entry lists 12 T cell receptor beta chains sequenced from one sample in a study of blood T cell repertoires in COVID-19. TCRdb keeps only in-frame clones here, not all; method: immunoSEQ multiplex PCR. Here the sample spans tens of thousands of clones, roughly 85% being singletons. Sequencing was performed on peripheral blood. The source is a woman in her seventies in a cohort sampled during active COVID-19.

The V call is TRBV18, the J call TRBJ2-2; 9 positions agree with TRBD1. Germline CDR1 and CDR2: KGHSH and LQKENI. The length of the CDR3 is 15 residues. V shed 2 bases, J shed 4 bases, and the junction held 2 bases outside the gene matches. Here the CDR3 reads CASSPRDRATGELFF. The DNA of the CDR3 is TGTGCCAGCTCACCAAGGGACAGGGCCACCGGGGAGCTGTTTTTT. The full variable domain, rest sourced from reference TRBV18 and TRBJ2-2, is NAGVMQNPRHLVRRRGQEARLRCSPMKGHSHVYWYRQLPEEGLKFMVYLQKENIIDESGMPKERFSAEFPKEGPSILRIQQVVRGDSAAYFCASSPRDRATGELFFGEGSRLTVL.

This clone was found a few times. The rearrangement links TRBV28 to TRBJ1-1, with 8 bases identical to TRBD1. V trimming: 7 bases; J trimming: 4 bases; junction bases outside the gene matches: 5. The CDR3 spans 13 residues. Germline V lookup: CDR1 MDHEN, CDR2 SYDVKM. CDR3 residues: CASTIDRGTEAFF. The DNA for the CDR3 is TGTGCCAGCACCATCGACAGGGGCACTGAAGCTTTCTTT.

CDR3 loop: CASSSTGANTGELFF. In DNA, the CDR3 is TGTGCCAGCAGTTCAACAGGGGCGAACACCGGGGAGCTGTTTTTT. This sequence joins TRBV28 and TRBJ2-2; 7 bases map to TRBD1. Germline V CDR1 and CDR2: MDHEN, SYDVKM. The CDR3 is made up of 15 amino acids. Unmatched junction bases numbered 2, after V lost 4 bases and J lost 0 bases. The variable domain in full, with the rest retrieved from reference TRBV28 and TRBJ2-2, is DVKVTQSSRYLVKRTGEKVFLECVQDMDHENMFWYRQDPGLGLRLIYFSYDVKMKEKGDIPEGYSVSREKKERFSLILESASTNQTSMYLCASSSTGANTGELFFGEGSRLTVL.

This rearrangement joins TRBV5-1 to TRBJ1-5; 7 nucleotides align to TRBD1. J lost 0 bases, V lost 4 bases, and 4 bases had no gene match. Germline V gene lookup returns CDR1 SGHRS and CDR2 YFSETQ. This CDR3 region has 15 residues. CDR3 amino acids: CASSIGTASNQPQHF. DNA for the CDR3: TGCGCCAGCAGCATAGGGACAGCTAGCAATCAGCCCCAGCATTTT.

The chain uses TRBV25-1 and TRBJ2-3; TRBD1 matches 7 bases. From germline, CDR1 is MGHDK and CDR2 SYGVNS. With V trimmed by 3 bases and J by 4 bases, 13 bases remained unmatched. CDR3 length: 17 amino acids. Written as DNA, the CDR3 is TGTGCCAGCAGTGATTCCGACAGGGCCCAGTGGGCAGATACGCAGTATTTT. Its translation: CASSDSDRAQWADTQYF.

The V gene is TRBV27, the J gene TRBJ2-1, with 7 bases identical to TRBD2. J was trimmed by 2 bases and V by 7 bases; bases with no gene match: 8. Germline assignment: CDR1 MNHEY and CDR2 SMNVEV (reference sequence). This CDR3 has 15 amino acids. The CDR3 spells CASTLRLAAYNEQFF. CDR3 DNA: TGTGCCAGCACACTGAGGCTAGCGGCCTACAATGAGCAGTTCTTC.

V is TRBV5-1 and J is TRBJ2-1; 10 nucleotides line up with TRBD2. J gave up 5 bases and V 2 bases, and 4 bases lay outside the gene matches. CDR1 is SGHRS and CDR2 is YFSETQ in the germline V gene. This CDR3 spans 15 amino acids. This CDR3 reads CASSLQREGHNEQFF. The CDR3 DNA reads TGCGCCAGCAGCTTACAGCGGGAGGGCCACAATGAGCAGTTCTTC.

V usage is TRBV28 and J usage is TRBJ2-2, with 8 bases lining up with TRBD2. CDR1 and CDR2 (germline): MDHEN, SYDVKM. Trimming at V came to 2 bases and at J to 0 bases, leaving 5 bases not matched to a gene. The CDR3 runs 17 residues. CDR3 loop: CASSLGVSGTNTGELFF. For the CDR3, the DNA is TGTGCCAGCAGTTTAGGGGTTAGCGGGACGAACACCGGGGAGCTGTTTTTT.

The CDR3 DNA reads TGTGCCAGCCAGCGGGGTGGTGAGACCCAGTACTTC. Protein sequence: CASQRGGETQYF. This chain links TRBV12-3 or TRBV12-4 with TRBJ2-5; 7 bases line up with TRBD2. This CDR3 spans 12 amino acids. V was clipped by 8 bases and J by 5 bases; unmatched bases: 5.

The chain employs TRBV15 and TRBJ2-1; 7 bases agree with TRBD1. The CDR3 length is 16 residues. V gave up 5 bases and J gave up 6 bases; unmatched junction bases: 13. CDR1 is LNHNV, CDR2 YYDKDF, per germline (reference sequence). CDR3 residues: CATSAYKRGPGNEQFF. DNA of the CDR3: TGTGCCACCAGCGCCTACAAGAGGGGGCCAGGCAATGAGCAGTTCTTC.

The chain joins TRBV5-4 to TRBJ2-1; 13 positions agree with TRBD2. V lost 1 base, J lost 7 bases, and 11 bases stayed unmatched. CDR1 is SGHNT, CDR2 YYREEE, per germline (reference sequence). The CDR3 sequence is 18 residues long. The CDR3, as DNA: TGTGCCAGCAGCTTGACCTATGGACTAGCGGGAGCCAGTAATGAGCAGTTCTTC. Its protein is CASSLTYGLAGASNEQFF.

V usage is TRBV6-1 and J usage is TRBJ2-5; 8 bases fit TRBD2. Trimming cost V 2 bases and J 5 bases; bases outside gene matches: 7. The CDR3 spans 15 residues. CDR1 and CDR2 from the germline V gene are MNHNS and SASEGT. CDR3 coding DNA: TGTGCCAGCAGTGAACGGGAGGGCATCTTGGAGACCCAGTACTTC. This translates into CASSEREGILETQYF.